The 21 T cell receptor beta chains below come from one sample, sequenced in a study of CD8 T cells in ankylosing spondylitis. MiXCR, run by TCRdb on the 5' RACE reads, gives a single entry per CDR3 protein. The table lists around 120,000 distinct CDR3 sequences, 9.3% of them singletons. Sequencing used blood, either unsorted or a sorted T cell fraction (not recorded which). The receptor source for this set is a male donor with ankylosing spondylitis or in good health (not recorded which).

This clonotype has a handful of counts. The J gene is TRBJ2-2, the V gene TRBV5-6; no firm D call. Per germline, CDR1 SGHDT and CDR2 YYEEEE. The CDR3 consists of 16 residues. Trimming pared 1 base from V and 8 bases from J, leaving 18 bases between. CDR3 loop: CASSLSHRMMVGELFF. CDR3 nucleotide sequence: TGTGCCAGCAGCTTGTCGCACAGAATGATGGTTGGGGAGCTGTTTTTT.

The table lists this clonotype with many counts. This sequence joins TRBV19 and TRBJ2-3; no clear D gene. Between the trimmed V and J ends, which lost 1 base and 6 bases, there was a span of 11 bases. CDR1 is LNHDA and CDR2 is SQIVND in the germline V gene (reference sequence). The CDR3 sequence is 14 residues long. CDR3 bases: TGTGCCAGTAGTATAGGGCAGGCTCAGGATACGCAGTATTTT. This codes for CASSIGQAQDTQYF.

This clonotype was detected only a few times. The chain employs TRBV7-2 and TRBJ2-1, with a possible D match to TRBD2 (5 bases). Trimming removed 1 base from V and 2 bases from J, with 15 bases in between. The CDR3 runs 17 residues. Germline V gene data show CDR1 as SGHTA and CDR2 as FQGNSA. Here the CDR3 reads CASSLVGLNPTYNEQFF. CDR3 DNA: TGTGCCAGCAGCTTAGTCGGACTCAACCCAACCTACAATGAGCAGTTCTTC.

This clonotype was seen repeatedly, ten times or more. The rearrangement uses TRBV29-1 and TRBJ2-5, with D tentatively TRBD1 or TRBD2 (6 bases each). CDR1 and CDR2 (germline): SQVTM, ANQGSEA. The CDR3 contains 11 residues. The germline V and J ends were trimmed by 8 bases and 5 bases, with 12 bases remaining between them. The CDR3 DNA follows: TGCAGCCTACAGGGACTGGAGACCCAGTACTTC. It encodes CSLQGLETQYF.

This clonotype was picked up many times. The rearrangement links TRBV20-1 to TRBJ2-7, with TRBD1 matching 8 bases. The CDR3 has 13 amino acids. In germline, CDR1 is DFQATT, CDR2 SNEGSKA (reference sequence). The CDR3 region has the DNA TGCAGCCTATCAGACAGGGGAAGGAACGAGCAGTACTTC. It encodes CSLSDRGRNEQYF.

This clonotype appeared many times. V usage is TRBV29-1 and J usage is TRBJ2-1, with D unclear. V lost 5 bases to trimming and J lost 4 bases, with 9 bases between them. From germline, CDR1 is SQVTM and CDR2 ANQGSEA. This CDR3 is built from 12 residues. The DNA of the CDR3 is TGCAGCGTTCCCCGAGCTTACAATGAGCAGTTCTTC. The encoded protein is CSVPRAYNEQFF.

This clonotype was counted at least ten times. The rearrangement uses TRBV29-1 and TRBJ1-1, with TRBD1 as a possible D gene (6 bases). Germline CDR1 SQVTM, CDR2 ANQGSEA. Deletions cut 3 bases from V and 6 bases from J, with 17 bases between. This CDR3 spans 14 amino acids. As DNA, the CDR3 is TGCAGCGTTGACGTCCAGGGGTTGGAGCCTGAAGCTTTCTTT. This gives the protein CSVDVQGLEPEAFF.

This clonotype was found a few times. The rearrangement joins TRBV20-1 to TRBJ2-3; 8 bases are a match to TRBD2. With V trimmed by 2 bases and J by 0 bases, 13 bases remained unmatched. Germline CDR1 DFQATT, CDR2 SNEGSKA (reference sequence). CDR3 length: 18 residues. The CDR3 protein is CSARFPSGSGISTDTQYF. The CDR3 nucleotides are TGCAGTGCTAGATTTCCTTCGGGTAGCGGGATTAGCACAGATACGCAGTATTTT.

The rearrangement links TRBV4-3 to TRBJ2-1, with D maybe TRBD2 (6 bases). CDR3 length equals 20 residues. V lost 4 bases to trimming and J lost 2 bases, with 27 bases between them. Germline values: CDR1 LGHNA, CDR2 YSLEER. The CDR3 sequence is CASSPIPGPLGEAAYNEQFF. CDR3 nucleotide sequence: TGCGCCAGCAGCCCAATACCGGGACCGCTGGGGGAGGCGGCCTACAATGAGCAGTTCTTC.

This clonotype has a single count. This chain links TRBV7-9 with TRBJ2-3; D perhaps matches TRBD2 (7 bases). The CDR3 spans 13 residues. The germline V and J ends were trimmed by 11 bases and 5 bases, with 17 bases remaining between them. Germline loops: CDR1 SEHNR, CDR2 FQNEAQ (reference sequence). CDR3 bases: TGTGCCGCCCGGGGGGCCATAGGAGATACGCAGTATTTT. Amino acids: CAARGAIGDTQYF.

This clonotype was recorded at least ten times. The chain couples TRBV28 to TRBJ1-4, with 7 nucleotides matching TRBD1. The V gene end was trimmed by 7 bases and the J gene end by 5 bases; junction bases not matched to a gene: 10. Germline lookup yields CDR1 MDHEN and CDR2 SYDVKM. The CDR3 consists of 15 residues. The CDR3 DNA is TGTGCCAGCACCATTCACGGCAGGGGGAATGAAAAACTGTTTTTT. This encodes CASTIHGRGNEKLFF.

This rearrangement joins TRBV20-1 to TRBJ2-1, with D unclear. Germline V gives CDR1 DFQATT, CDR2 SNEGSKA (reference sequence). This CDR3 comprises 14 residues. V shed 0 bases and J shed 4 bases, with 10 bases lying between them. CDR3 nucleotide sequence: TGCAGTGCTAGAGATTTCACAACTTACAATGAGCAGTTCTTC. It encodes CSARDFTTYNEQFF.

The chain employs TRBV12-3 or TRBV12-4 and TRBJ1-1, with D uncertain. V was pared by 10 bases and J by 0 bases, with 12 bases between. The CDR3 is 13 residues long. CDR3 sequence reads: CATIRQLNTEAFF. The CDR3 region has the DNA TGTGCCACCATCCGACAACTGAACACTGAAGCTTTCTTT.

CDR3 DNA: TGTGCCAGCAGCTTAGGGGACAGTAATAATCAGCCCCAGCATTTT. Amino acid sequence: CASSLGDSNNQPQHF. This chain uses TRBV7-9 with TRBJ1-5; 7 positions agree with TRBD1. This CDR3 has 15 residues. Germline trimming cut 1 base from V and 4 bases from J; bases unmatched to any gene: 4. CDR1 and CDR2 from the germline V gene are SEHNR and FQNEAQ (reference sequence).

There are a few counts of this clonotype. The V and J genes are TRBV5-1 and TRBJ2-7, with D tentatively TRBD2 (6 bases). V was trimmed by 5 bases and J by 0 bases, leaving 15 bases between them. Germline CDR1 and CDR2: SGHRS and YFSETQ. The CDR3 spans 15 residues. This chain's CDR3 is CASRGGGGSSYEQYF. The CDR3 bases are TGCGCCAGCAGGGGTGGCGGAGGGAGCTCCTACGAGCAGTACTTC. Full variable domain (rest looked up from reference TRBV5-1 and TRBJ2-7): KAGVTQTPRYLIKTRGQQVTLSCSPISGHRSVSWYQQTPGQGLQFLFEYFSETQRNKGNFPGRFSGRQFSNSRSEMNVSTLELGDSALYLCASRGGGGSSYEQYFGPGTRLTVT.

This clonotype was counted at least ten times. The chain recombines TRBV7-9 with TRBJ2-7; D remains unclear. The length of the CDR3 is 13 residues. Trimming stripped 1 base from V and 2 bases from J, with 6 bases between. CDR1 is SEHNR and CDR2 is FQNEAQ in the germline V gene (reference sequence). The CDR3 reads CASSLEAAYEQYF. CDR3 nucleotides: TGTGCCAGCAGCTTAGAGGCCGCCTACGAGCAGTACTTC.

At least ten counts were recorded for this clonotype. The V call is TRBV5-1, the J call TRBJ2-1, with a tentative D call TRBD2 (5 bases). V was clipped by 0 bases and J by 4 bases, with 14 bases between them. CDR1 is SGHRS and CDR2 is YFSETQ in the germline V gene. The CDR3 contains 16 residues. CDR3 in amino acids: CASSLGATRSYNEQFF. The CDR3 DNA reads TGCGCCAGCAGCTTGGGGGCAACTAGATCTTACAATGAGCAGTTCTTC.

For the CDR3, the DNA is TGTGCCAGCAGGACGACAGGGTCCTCTGGGGCCAACGTCCTGACTTTC. Its translation: CASRTTGSSGANVLTF. The chain has TRBV25-1 and TRBJ2-6, with 7 bases matching TRBD1. The CDR3 loop spans 16 amino acids. From germline, CDR1 is MGHDK and CDR2 SYGVNS. Trimming removed 6 bases from V and 0 bases from J; junction bases left unmatched: 5.

Ten or more counts support this clonotype. V gene TRBV20-1 combines with J gene TRBJ1-6; tentatively, D is TRBD1 (5 bases). Germline CDR1 is DFQATT and CDR2 is SNEGSKA (reference sequence). V was pared by 6 bases and J by 10 bases, with 13 bases between. CDR3 length: 12 amino acids. The CDR3 DNA follows: TGCAGTGCCCGGCAGGGTCGGTCACCCCTCCACTTT. As protein: CSARQGRSPLHF.

This clonotype has ten or more counts. V and J are TRBV7-2 and TRBJ2-3, with TRBD2 as a possible D gene (5 bases). The V and J ends lost 3 bases and 0 bases respectively, with 13 bases between them. Looked up from germline, CDR1 is SGHTA and CDR2 is FQGNSA. The CDR3 extends over 16 amino acids. In DNA form, the CDR3 reads TGTGCCAGCAGCTTGTACGGGATGGCTAGCACAGATACGCAGTATTTT. Encoded protein: CASSLYGMASTDTQYF.

The chain employs TRBV7-9 and TRBJ2-3; D is unresolved. Germline V gene lookup returns CDR1 SEHNR and CDR2 FQNEAQ (reference sequence). Trimming cost V 4 bases and J 4 bases, with 15 bases left between them. The length of the CDR3 is 15 residues. This chain's CDR3 is CASSSYQSSADTQYF. CDR3 nucleotides: TGTGCCAGCAGCTCATACCAGTCATCCGCAGATACGCAGTATTTT. The variable domain in full, completed from reference TRBV7-9 and TRBJ2-3, reads DTGVSQNPRHKITKRGQNVTFRCDPISEHNRLYWYRQTLGQGPEFLTYFQNEAQLEKSRLLSDRFSAERPKGSFSTLEIQRTEQGDSAMYLCASSSYQSSADTQYFGPGTRLTVL.